The subject of this entry is one T cell receptor beta chain. In the authors' methods: Counts of nucleated cells, estimated from reference gene primer amplification, were obtained. Profiled with immunoSEQ multiplex PCR; TCRdb holds only in-frame clones, not every one. That table gives V, J and clone size, and the DNA gave D and trimming. The sample lists approximately 210,000 clones, around 82% occurring once. This record comes from a study of blood T cell repertoires in COVID-19. The CDR3 extends over 15 amino acids. Germline-derived CDR1 and CDR2 are MNHEY and SVGAGI. The ends were cut back, 6 bases at V and 3 bases at J, with 14 bases in the middle. Assignment of participants to cohorts was predicated upon participant-reported clinical history.

Sequenced material: PBMCs or T cells enriched from blood (not recorded which). The chain joins TRBV6-5 to TRBJ2-2; D is possibly TRBD1 (5 bases). The receptor was derived from a young man with acute COVID-19. The CDR3 coding sequence is TGTGCCAGCAGGACGCCCCTCAGGGACACCGGGGAGCTGTTTTTT. Translation: CASRTPLRDTGELFF.